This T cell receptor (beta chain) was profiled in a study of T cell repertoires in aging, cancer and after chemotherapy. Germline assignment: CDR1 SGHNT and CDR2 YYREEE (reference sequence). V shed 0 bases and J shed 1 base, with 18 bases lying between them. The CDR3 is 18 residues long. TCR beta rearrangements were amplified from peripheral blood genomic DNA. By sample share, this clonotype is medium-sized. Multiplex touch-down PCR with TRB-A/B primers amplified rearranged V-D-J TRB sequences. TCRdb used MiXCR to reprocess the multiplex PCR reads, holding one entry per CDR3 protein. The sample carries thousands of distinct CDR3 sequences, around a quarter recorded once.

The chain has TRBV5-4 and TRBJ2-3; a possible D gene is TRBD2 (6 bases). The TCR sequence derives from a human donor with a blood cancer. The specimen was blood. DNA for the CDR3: TGTGCCAGCAGCTTGGAAATGGGAGGTGGGCACCGCACAGATACGCAGTATTTT. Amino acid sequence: CASSLEMGGGHRTDTQYF.